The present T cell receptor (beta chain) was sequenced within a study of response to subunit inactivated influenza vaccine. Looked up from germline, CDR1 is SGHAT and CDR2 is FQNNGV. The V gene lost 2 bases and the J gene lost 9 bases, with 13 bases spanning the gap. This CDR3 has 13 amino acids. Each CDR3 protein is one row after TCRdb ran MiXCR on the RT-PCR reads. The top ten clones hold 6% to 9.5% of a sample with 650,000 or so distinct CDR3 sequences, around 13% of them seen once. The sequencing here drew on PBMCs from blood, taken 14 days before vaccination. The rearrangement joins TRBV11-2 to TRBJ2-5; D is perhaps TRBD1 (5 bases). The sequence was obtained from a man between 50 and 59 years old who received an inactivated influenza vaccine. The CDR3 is CASSLTSQGPQYF. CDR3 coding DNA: TGTGCCAGCAGCTTAACCTCCCAGGGCCCCCAGTACTTC.